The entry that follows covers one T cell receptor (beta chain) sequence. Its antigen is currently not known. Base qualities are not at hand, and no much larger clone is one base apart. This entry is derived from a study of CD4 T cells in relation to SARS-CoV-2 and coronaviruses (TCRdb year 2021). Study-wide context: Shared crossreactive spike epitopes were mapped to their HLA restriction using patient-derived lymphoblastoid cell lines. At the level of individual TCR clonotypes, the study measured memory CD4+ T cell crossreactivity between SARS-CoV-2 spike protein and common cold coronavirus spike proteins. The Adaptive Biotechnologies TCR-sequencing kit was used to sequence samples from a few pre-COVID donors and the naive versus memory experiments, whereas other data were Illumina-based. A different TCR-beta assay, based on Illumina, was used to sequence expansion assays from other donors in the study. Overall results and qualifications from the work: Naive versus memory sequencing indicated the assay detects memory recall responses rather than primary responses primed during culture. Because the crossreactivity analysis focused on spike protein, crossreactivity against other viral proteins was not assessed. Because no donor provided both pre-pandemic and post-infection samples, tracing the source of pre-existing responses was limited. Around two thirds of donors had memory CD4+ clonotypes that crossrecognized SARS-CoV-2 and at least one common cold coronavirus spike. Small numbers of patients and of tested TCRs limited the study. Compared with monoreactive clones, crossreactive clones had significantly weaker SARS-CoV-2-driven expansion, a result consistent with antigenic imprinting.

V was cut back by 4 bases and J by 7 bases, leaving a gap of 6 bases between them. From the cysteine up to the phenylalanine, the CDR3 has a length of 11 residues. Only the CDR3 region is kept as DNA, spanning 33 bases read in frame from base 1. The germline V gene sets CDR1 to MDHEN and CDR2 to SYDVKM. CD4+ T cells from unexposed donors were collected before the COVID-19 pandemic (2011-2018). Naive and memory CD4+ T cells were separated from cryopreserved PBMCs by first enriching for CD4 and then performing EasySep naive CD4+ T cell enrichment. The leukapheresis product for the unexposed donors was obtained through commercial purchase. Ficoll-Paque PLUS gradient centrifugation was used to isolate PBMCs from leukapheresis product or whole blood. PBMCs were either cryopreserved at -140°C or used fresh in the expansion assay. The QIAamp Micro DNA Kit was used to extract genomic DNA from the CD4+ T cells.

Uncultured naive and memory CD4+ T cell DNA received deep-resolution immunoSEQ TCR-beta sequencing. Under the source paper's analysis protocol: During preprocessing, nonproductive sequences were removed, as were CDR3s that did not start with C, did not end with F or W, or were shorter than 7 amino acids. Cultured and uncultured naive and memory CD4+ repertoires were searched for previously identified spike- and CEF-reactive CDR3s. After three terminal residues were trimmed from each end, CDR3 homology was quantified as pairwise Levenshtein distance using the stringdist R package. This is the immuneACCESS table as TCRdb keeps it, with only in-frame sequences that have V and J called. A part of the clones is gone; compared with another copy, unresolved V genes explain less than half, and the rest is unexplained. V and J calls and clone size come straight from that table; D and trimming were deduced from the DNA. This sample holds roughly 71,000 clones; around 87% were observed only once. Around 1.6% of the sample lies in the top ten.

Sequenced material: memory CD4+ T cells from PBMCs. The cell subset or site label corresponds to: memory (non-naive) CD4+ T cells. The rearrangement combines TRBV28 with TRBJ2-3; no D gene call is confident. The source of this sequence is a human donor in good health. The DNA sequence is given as TGTGCCAGCAGTTCGGCGAATACGCAGTATTTT. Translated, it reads CASSSANTQYF.